The 30 T cell receptor beta chains below all came from one sample that was sequenced in a study of blood T cell repertoires in COVID-19. Generated by immunoSEQ multiplex PCR, the TCRdb table keeps only in-frame clones and is missing some. Of over 400,000 clones listed, about 85% are singletons. The sequenced material came from PBMCs or T cells enriched from blood (not recorded which). These receptors came from a woman aged 60-70 years who had recovered from COVID-19.

The gene calls are TRBV12-5 and TRBJ1-2; D possibly corresponds to TRBD1 (6 bases). The CDR3 contains 10 residues. V was cut by 8 bases and J by 5 bases, with 6 bases left in between. Germline assignment: CDR1 LGHNT and CDR2 FRNRAP. DNA of the CDR3: TGTGCTAGTCAGGGGTATGGCTACACCTTC. Encoded protein: CASQGYGYTF.

The chain couples TRBV27 to TRBJ1-5, with TRBD1 identical over 8 bases. CDR3 length: 12 amino acids. Germline lookup yields CDR1 MNHEY and CDR2 SMNVEV (reference sequence). Here the CDR3 DNA reads TGTGCGACAGGGGTCGGCAATCAGCCCCAGCATTTT. The encoded protein is CATGVGNQPQHF.

This chain connects TRBV5-5 to TRBJ1-5; no reliable D call. There are 13 residues in the CDR3. Germline V lookup: CDR1 SGHKS, CDR2 YYEKEE (reference sequence). V lost 3 bases and J 6 bases, leaving 10 bases between the germline ends. CDR3 in DNA: TGTGCCAGCAGCTCGGTGATTTTTCAGCCCCAGCATTTT. This sequence encodes CASSSVIFQPQHF.

The rearrangement joins TRBV6-2 or TRBV6-3 to TRBJ1-2; TRBD1 might be the D (6 bases). Germline V gives CDR1 MNHEY, CDR2 SVGEGT. This CDR3 is 14 amino acids long. Trimming left V 1 base short and J 1 base short, with 7 bases between. The DNA of the CDR3 is TGTGCCAGCAGTTACTGGGACATTAACTATGGCTACACCTTC. It specifies CASSYWDINYGYTF.

The chain carries TRBV6-5 and TRBJ1-2, with TRBD1 matching over 11 bases. Trimming removed 2 bases from V and 8 bases from J; junction bases left unmatched: 4. Germline loops: CDR1 MNHEY, CDR2 SVGAGI. This CDR3 is 14 amino acids long. The CDR3 spells CASSYAGQGGGYTF. The CDR3 DNA follows: TGTGCCAGCAGTTACGCGGGACAGGGGGGAGGCTACACCTTC.

The chain couples TRBV10-3 to TRBJ1-2; a possible D gene is TRBD1 (6 bases). The CDR3 extends over 15 amino acids. Germline CDR1 reads ENHRY; CDR2 reads SYGVKD. V was shortened by 6 bases and J by 3 bases, with 17 bases between the two germline ends. The CDR3 is CAIRPPIGGDYGYTF. CDR3 nucleotide sequence: TGTGCCATCAGGCCCCCAATAGGGGGTGACTATGGCTACACCTTC.

The chain has TRBV5-5 and TRBJ1-2; no definite D call. V lost 2 bases, J lost 2 bases, and 10 bases lay in between. The germline CDR1 and CDR2 sequences are SGHKS and YYEKEE (reference sequence). The CDR3 is made up of 14 amino acids. The CDR3 spells CASSLMRGNYGYTF. Written as DNA, the CDR3 is TGTGCCAGCAGCTTAATGAGAGGGAACTATGGCTACACCTTC.

V gene TRBV3-1 (or the pseudogene TRBV3-2) combines with J gene TRBJ2-7, with D tentatively TRBD1 (6 bases). The CDR3 runs 14 residues. Between the trimmed V and J ends, which lost 4 bases and 2 bases, there was a span of 12 bases. CDR1 LGHDT and CDR2 YNNKEL come from the germline V gene (reference sequence). The CDR3: CASSPQGTTYEQYF. The CDR3 region has the DNA TGTGCCAGCAGCCCACAGGGCACTACCTACGAGCAGTACTTC.

The count of this clone is one. V gene TRBV5-1 combines with J gene TRBJ1-2; 12 bases are a match to TRBD1. Losses at the gene ends were 4 bases for V and 3 bases for J; bases not matched to a gene: 4. The germline CDR1 and CDR2 sequences are SGHRS and YFSETQ. The CDR3 covers 15 residues. CDR3 nucleotides: TGCGCCAGCAGCCAAGGGACAGGGGGCCACTATGGCTACACCTTC. It translates to CASSQGTGGHYGYTF.

This chain connects TRBV4-1 to TRBJ2-7; 11 bases are a match to TRBD1. Germline-derived CDR1 and CDR2 are MGHRA and YSYEKL. V was pared by 8 bases and J by 4 bases, with 7 bases of the junction left unmatched. This CDR3 spans 14 amino acids. The DNA for the CDR3 is TGCGCCAGCGGCTACGGACAGGGGGCTTACGAGCAGTACTTC. The encoded protein is CASGYGQGAYEQYF.

This chain links TRBV3-1 (or the pseudogene TRBV3-2) with TRBJ2-7; 10 nucleotides line up with TRBD1. Looked up from germline, CDR1 is LGHDT and CDR2 is YNNKEL (reference sequence). Germline trimming cut 6 bases from V and 3 bases from J; bases unmatched to any gene: 5. This CDR3 comprises 14 residues. The CDR3 is CASSRRDRGYEQYF. CDR3 sequence (DNA): TGTGCCAGCAGTCGCCGGGACAGGGGCTACGAGCAGTACTTC.

This clone was picked up one time. The CDR3 bases are TGCGCCAGCAGCCGAACAGCTTTGACTGAAGCTTTCTTT. Translation: CASSRTALTEAFF. The chain combines TRBV4-1 with TRBJ1-1, with D unresolved. CDR1 and CDR2 from the germline V gene are MGHRA and YSYEKL. The CDR3 runs to 13 residues. Trimming pared 4 bases from V and 5 bases from J, leaving 11 bases between.

V gene TRBV20-1 combines with J gene TRBJ1-5; D is uncertain. The ends were cut back, 3 bases at V and 5 bases at J, with 14 bases in the middle. CDR1 is DFQATT and CDR2 is SNEGSKA in the germline V gene (reference sequence). CDR3 length: 14 amino acids. The CDR3 sequence is CSASAESIHQPQHF. The CDR3 DNA sequence: TGCAGTGCTAGTGCGGAGTCCATTCATCAGCCCCAGCATTTT.

J is TRBJ1-4 and V is TRBV10-2, with no clear D. V was shortened by 8 bases and J by 0 bases, with 13 bases between the two germline ends. The CDR3 contains 15 residues. CDR1 and CDR2 from the germline V gene are WSHSY and SAAADI. This chain's CDR3 is CASGVTGTTNEKLFF. The CDR3 nucleotides read TGCGCCAGCGGGGTAACCGGGACAACTAATGAAAAACTGTTTTTT.

The chain employs TRBV4-1 and TRBJ2-3; a possible D gene is TRBD2 (6 bases). Germline CDR1 is MGHRA and CDR2 is YSYEKL. The CDR3 is 14 amino acids. Trimming removed 6 bases at V and 1 base at J, with 11 bases between. CDR3 nucleotide sequence: TGCGCCAGCAGGCCGTGGGGGGGCACAGATACGCAGTATTTT. Its protein is CASRPWGGTDTQYF.

The chain is built from TRBV27 and TRBJ1-1, with D tentatively TRBD1 (6 bases). The CDR3 contains 15 residues. CDR1 is MNHEY, CDR2 SMNVEV, per germline (reference sequence). V was cut by 5 bases and J by 1 base, with 14 bases left in between. Here the CDR3 DNA reads TGTGCCAGCAGTGACCAGGGGAAAGGGAACACTGAAGCTTTCTTT. It specifies CASSDQGKGNTEAFF.

V gene TRBV5-4 combines with J gene TRBJ2-2, with D possibly TRBD2 on 7 matching bases. V lost 2 bases, J lost 3 bases, and 11 bases lay in between. This CDR3 is built from 15 residues. Germline V gene sequence: CDR1 SGHNT, CDR2 YYREEE (reference sequence). The CDR3 region is CASSFGGPDTGELFF. The CDR3 nucleotides are TGTGCCAGCAGCTTCGGGGGGCCGGACACCGGGGAGCTGTTTTTT.

This clone was detected once. The gene calls are TRBV6-5 and TRBJ2-7, with 8 bases fitting TRBD1. CDR1 is MNHEY and CDR2 is SVGAGI in the germline V gene. The J segment lost 5 bases and the V segment lost 5 bases, leaving 8 bases of the junction unmatched. The CDR3 runs 14 residues. CDR3 protein: CASSLQGVVNEQYF. The DNA of the CDR3 is TGTGCCAGCAGTCTACAGGGGGTCGTCAACGAGCAGTACTTC.

The chain recombines TRBV24-1 with TRBJ1-2, with 9 positions matching TRBD1. CDR1 is KGHDR, CDR2 SFDVKD, per germline. The CDR3 loop spans 13 amino acids. With 11 bases clipped from V and 4 bases from J, the junction kept 7 bases outside the gene matches. In nucleotides, the CDR3 is TGTGCCATCGGACCGGGACAGGGCTATGGCTACACCTTC. Encoded protein: CAIGPGQGYGYTF.

The J gene is TRBJ1-5, the V gene TRBV4-1; D may be TRBD1 (6 bases). V lost 5 bases to trimming and J lost 11 bases, with 16 bases between them. CDR1 and CDR2 from the germline V gene are MGHRA and YSYEKL. The CDR3 runs 13 residues. The CDR3 DNA reads as TGCGCCAGCAGCTGGGGGCCACTCGGGGCCCAGCATTTT. This gives the protein CASSWGPLGAQHF.

V usage is TRBV7-9 and J usage is TRBJ1-2; 9 nucleotides align to TRBD1. J lost 8 bases, V lost 2 bases, and 6 bases had no gene match. CDR1 is SEHNR and CDR2 is FQNEAQ in the germline V gene (reference sequence). This CDR3 comprises 14 residues. This chain's CDR3 is CASSLTGGAWGYTF. CDR3 nucleotides: TGTGCCAGCAGCTTAACAGGGGGCGCGTGGGGCTACACCTTC. Together with reference TRBV7-9 and TRBJ1-2, the CDR3 gives the full variable domain: DTGVSQNPRHKITKRGQNVTFRCDPISEHNRLYWYRQTLGQGPEFLTYFQNEAQLEKSRLLSDRFSAERPKGSFSTLEIQRTEQGDSAMYLCASSLTGGAWGYTFGSGTRLTVV.

The J gene is TRBJ2-1, the V gene TRBV19; 9 bases are a match to TRBD1. The CDR3 has 13 amino acids. CDR1 is LNHDA, CDR2 SQIVND, per germline (reference sequence). The junction had 3 bases not matched to a gene; V was cut back by 6 bases and J by 6 bases. CDR3: CASRGQGGNEQFF. In DNA form, the CDR3 reads TGTGCCAGTAGGGGACAGGGTGGCAATGAGCAGTTCTTC. Drawing the rest from reference TRBV19 and TRBJ2-1, the complete variable domain is DGGITQSPKYLFRKEGQNVTLSCEQNLNHDAMYWYRQDPGQGLRLIYYSQIVNDFQKGDIAEGYSVSREKKESFPLTVTSAQKNPTAFYLCASRGQGGNEQFFGPGTRLTVL.

The rearrangement links TRBV5-1 to TRBJ1-1, with 7 bases matching TRBD1. V was pared by 8 bases and J by 1 base, with 8 bases of the junction left unmatched. CDR3 length equals 14 residues. Germline lookup yields CDR1 SGHRS and CDR2 YFSETQ. CDR3 sequence reads: CASNDRVSNTEAFF. CDR3 in DNA: TGCGCCAGTAACGACAGGGTATCGAACACTGAAGCTTTCTTT.

This clone was detected once. J is TRBJ1-5 and V is TRBV10-3; D is unclear. Trimming cost V 6 bases and J 3 bases, with 9 bases left between them. There are 13 residues in the CDR3. Germline V lookup: CDR1 ENHRY, CDR2 SYGVKD. CDR3 sequence reads: CAIRPGLNQPQHF. The CDR3 nucleotides read TGTGCCATCAGGCCCGGTCTCAATCAGCCCCAGCATTTT.

The rearrangement joins TRBV10-2 to TRBJ1-1; 7 bases match TRBD1. This CDR3 is built from 13 residues. Germline-derived CDR1 and CDR2 are WSHSY and SAAADI. V was pared by 6 bases and J by 4 bases, with 5 bases of the junction left unmatched. CDR3 DNA sequence: TGCGCCAGCAGGACGGGACAGTCCACTGAAGCTTTCTTT. Translating it yields CASRTGQSTEAFF.

The chain carries TRBV5-1 and TRBJ1-4; TRBD1 might be the D (6 bases). Trimming shortened V by 1 base and J by 2 bases, and 9 bases separated the two germline ends. There are 15 residues in the CDR3. Germline V lookup: CDR1 SGHRS, CDR2 YFSETQ. The CDR3 nucleotides are TGCGCCAGCAGCTTGTTTGACAGGACTAATGAAAAACTGTTTTTT. This sequence encodes CASSLFDRTNEKLFF. Full variable domain (rest looked up from reference TRBV5-1 and TRBJ1-4): KAGVTQTPRYLIKTRGQQVTLSCSPISGHRSVSWYQQTPGQGLQFLFEYFSETQRNKGNFPGRFSGRQFSNSRSEMNVSTLELGDSALYLCASSLFDRTNEKLFFGSGTQLSVL.

The rearrangement joins TRBV5-1 to TRBJ1-5; possible D gene TRBD1, 5 bases. Per germline, CDR1 SGHRS and CDR2 YFSETQ. This CDR3 spans 15 amino acids. Trimming stripped 4 bases from V and 3 bases from J, with 14 bases between. CDR3 loop: CASSPGGVANQPQHF. In DNA, the CDR3 is TGCGCCAGCAGCCCCGGGGGGGTAGCCAATCAGCCCCAGCATTTT.

The V gene is TRBV7-9, the J gene TRBJ1-2; 9 positions agree with TRBD1. Unmatched junction bases numbered 6, after V lost 5 bases and J lost 5 bases. Germline V lookup: CDR1 SEHNR, CDR2 FQNEAQ (reference sequence). The CDR3 sequence is 14 residues long. The CDR3 coding sequence is TGTGCCAGCAGCCCTCGGGACAGGGCTTATGGCTACACCTTC. This encodes CASSPRDRAYGYTF.

This sequence joins TRBV20-1 and TRBJ2-3, with 8 positions matching TRBD2. CDR1 and CDR2 from the germline V gene are DFQATT and SNEGSKA (reference sequence). The junction had 6 bases not matched to a gene; V was cut back by 3 bases and J by 1 base. The CDR3 covers 15 residues. CDR3 bases: TGCAGTGCTAGTGACTTGCGGGGGGGCACAGATACGCAGTATTTT. It specifies CSASDLRGGTDTQYF.

The chain recombines TRBV5-1 with TRBJ1-2; D may be TRBD1 (5 bases). The CDR3 length is 16 residues. The V gene lost 4 bases and the J gene lost 5 bases, with 21 bases spanning the gap. CDR1 and CDR2 (germline): SGHRS, YFSETQ. The CDR3 bases are TGCGCCAGCAGCCCTGAACAGACAGTCCTCTCGTATGGCTACACCTTC. This codes for CASSPEQTVLSYGYTF.